The 7 T cell receptor beta chains reported below all come from one sample, sequenced in a study of cytomegalovirus exposure and HLA in healthy donors (dated by TCRdb to 2016 to 2017). Library method: the immunoSEQ multiplex PCR assay. For the multiplex PCR, a mixture combining 60 forward primers for TCR Vbeta segments and 13 reverse primers for TCR Jbeta segments was used. The clones in this table, taken by TCRdb from immuneACCESS, are in-frame only. Not every clone is retained; where verified, under half of the shortfall comes from an unresolved V gene, and the cause of the rest is unknown. The sample contains roughly 150,000 clones, 70% to 90% of them found a single time. Just over 2.5% of the sample belongs to the ten largest clones. Material for sequencing was PBMCs. Source of these receptors: a man aged 25 to 45 in good health and CMV-seropositive.

The V and J genes are TRBV19 and TRBJ2-1, with TRBD2 identical over 13 bases. The germline V gene encodes CDR1 LNHDA and CDR2 SQIVND (reference sequence). CDR3 length: 19 amino acids. V trimming: 3 bases; J trimming: 10 bases; junction bases outside the gene matches: 18. CDR3 amino acids: CASSIGLAGVPNRFGEQFF. CDR3 bases: TGTGCCAGTAGTATCGGACTAGCGGGAGTCCCGAATCGATTCGGAGAGCAGTTCTTC.

The chain has TRBV11-2 and TRBJ2-1, with D maybe TRBD1 (6 bases). Trimming shortened V by 2 bases and J by 2 bases, and 13 bases separated the two germline ends. The CDR3 covers 16 residues. Germline loops: CDR1 SGHAT, CDR2 FQNNGV. The DNA for the CDR3 is TGTGCCAGCAGCTTACCCGGCAGGGGAGCCTACAATGAGCAGTTCTTC. This gives the protein CASSLPGRGAYNEQFF. Filled out from reference TRBV11-2 and TRBJ2-1, the complete variable domain reads EAGVAQSPRYKIIEKRQSVAFWCNPISGHATLYWYQQILGQGPKLLIQFQNNGVVDDSQLPKDRFSAERLKGVDSTLKIQPAKLEDSAVYLCASSLPGRGAYNEQFFGPGTRLTVL.

The chain employs TRBV5-1 and TRBJ2-1, with 15 bases fitting TRBD2. CDR3 length: 16 residues. The V gene end was trimmed by 3 bases and the J gene end by 7 bases; junction bases not matched to a gene: 5. Germline V CDR1 and CDR2: SGHRS, YFSETQ. CDR3: CASSSRTSGRGNEQFF. CDR3 sequence (DNA): TGCGCCAGCAGCTCCCGGACTAGCGGGAGGGGAAATGAGCAGTTCTTC.

J is TRBJ2-1 and V is TRBV19; D is ambiguous. Germline CDR1 is LNHDA and CDR2 is SQIVND (reference sequence). The CDR3 contains 16 residues. The V and J ends lost 5 bases and 3 bases respectively, with 17 bases between them. The CDR3 nucleotides are TGTGCCAGTAGTCCCGCCTCTAGAGACGACTACAATGAGCAGTTCTTC. This encodes CASSPASRDDYNEQFF.

The chain carries TRBV7-9 and TRBJ2-1, with 8 nucleotides matching TRBD2. Germline CDR1 and CDR2: SEHNR and FQNEAQ (reference sequence). After removal of 1 base from V and 0 bases from J, the junction contained 5 bases not matched to a gene. The length of the CDR3 is 17 residues. As DNA, the CDR3 is TGTGCCAGCAGCTTAGACCCCAGCGGGAGCTCCTACAATGAGCAGTTCTTC. As protein: CASSLDPSGSSYNEQFF.

CDR3 residues: CATGQGYNEQFF. The CDR3 nucleotides read TGTGCCACCGGACAGGGTTACAATGAGCAGTTCTTC. The rearrangement links TRBV2 to TRBJ2-1, with TRBD1 identical over 8 bases. Trimming took 10 bases from V and 4 from J; bases not matched to a gene: 3. CDR1 and CDR2 (germline): SNHLY, FYNNEI. This CDR3 contains 12 residues.

The genes are TRBV7-9 and TRBJ2-1, with TRBD2 matching 10 bases. The CDR3 sequence is 15 residues long. Per the germline V gene, CDR1 is SEHNR and CDR2 is FQNEAQ (reference sequence). J gave up 4 bases and V 3 bases, and 3 bases lay outside the gene matches. The CDR3 DNA reads as TGTGCCAGCAGCTTCGGACTAGCGGTGTACAATGAGCAGTTCTTC. Translation gives CASSFGLAVYNEQFF.